The present TCR beta chain was sequenced within a study of control samples from healthy donors and cancer patients. Libraries were prepared by immunoSEQ multiplex PCR; TCRdb keeps only in-frame clonotypes and omits some of them. The sample carries over 150,000 clones, 96% recorded once. The CDR3 is 16 residues long. Trimming cost V 0 bases and J 2 bases, with 11 bases left between them. Per germline, CDR1 SGHRS and CDR2 YFSETQ. V usage is TRBV5-1 and J usage is TRBJ2-2; TRBD2 might be the D (5 bases). This TCR was sampled from a woman aged 25 to 39 in good health. Sequences were obtained from blood. CDR3 region: CASSLVSGVNTGELFF. The CDR3 DNA is TGCGCCAGCAGCTTGGTTTCCGGGGTCAACACCGGGGAGCTGTTTTTT.